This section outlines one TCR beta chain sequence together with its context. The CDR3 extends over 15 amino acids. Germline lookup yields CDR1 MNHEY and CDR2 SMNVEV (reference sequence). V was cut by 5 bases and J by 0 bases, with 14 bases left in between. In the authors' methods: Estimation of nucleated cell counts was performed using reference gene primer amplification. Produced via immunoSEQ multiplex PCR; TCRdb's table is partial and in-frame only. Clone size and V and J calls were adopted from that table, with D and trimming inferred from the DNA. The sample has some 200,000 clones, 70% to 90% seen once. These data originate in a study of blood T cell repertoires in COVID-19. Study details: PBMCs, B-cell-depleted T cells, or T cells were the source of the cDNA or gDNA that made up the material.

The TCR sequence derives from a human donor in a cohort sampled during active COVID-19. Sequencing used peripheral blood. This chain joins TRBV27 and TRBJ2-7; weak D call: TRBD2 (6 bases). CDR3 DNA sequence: TGTGCCAGCAGTATCGGGGGTCCAAACTCCTACGAGCAGTACTTC. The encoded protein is CASSIGGPNSYEQYF.